The 14 T cell receptor beta chains below were found in one sample sequenced in a study of CD8+ T cells in alopecia areata. The pooled cutaneous lymph node cells were sorted using several markers (CD4, CD8alpha, NKG2D, NKG2ACE and others). Sequencing templates came from extracted RNA that was reverse transcribed into cDNA. Using immunoSEQ multiplex PCR, the repertoire was profiled, and TCRdb retains in-frame clones only, with some absent. The sample has around 290,000 clones, none seen only once; the top ten hold 0.9% to 1.5%. Input material: CD4+ T cells sorted from a lymph node. The receptors originated from a C3H/HeJ mouse with alopecia areata. Strain haplotype (MHC): H2-k.

Details on this clone: Gene names refer to mouse genes. The CDR3 end lies 4 residues beyond the end of the read and is filled in from the germline J gene. This CDR3 is also generated by other DNA sequences in the sample. The chain uses TRBV13-2 and TRBJ2-7; D is tentatively TRBD1 or TRBD2 (5 bases each). V shed 0 bases and J shed 1 base, with 5 bases lying between them. Germline-derived CDR1 and CDR2 are NNHNN and SYGAGS (reference sequence). The CDR3 runs to 13 residues. The CDR3 sequence: CASGDGGSYEQYF. The CDR3 DNA, read in part, is TGTGCCAGCGGTGATGGGGGGTCCTAT.

This clone was counted only a few times. This sequence may be a read error, since a much larger clone differs from it by one base. The gene symbols are mouse symbols. Read sequence stops 4 residues before the CDR3 end, and the germline J gene provides the missing end. The rearrangement joins TRBV13-3 to TRBJ2-3; maybe TRBD1 (5 bases). Trimming shortened V by 3 bases and J by 0 bases, and 8 bases separated the two germline ends. CDR3 length equals 14 residues. Germline CDR1 is NNHDY and CDR2 is SYVADS. The CDR3 protein is CASSVTASAETLYF. The CDR3 DNA, read in part, is TGTGCCAGCAGTGTGACAGCTAGTGCAGAA.

Worth noting for this clone: Gene names denote mouse genes. The read terminates 4 residues ahead of where the CDR3 ends, so the germline J gene completes it. The V call is TRBV5, the J call TRBJ2-1; TRBD2 matches 7 bases. Germline-derived CDR1 and CDR2 are LGHNA and YNLKQL (reference sequence). The CDR3 runs to 15 residues. Trimming cost V 3 bases and J 3 bases; bases outside gene matches: 5. CDR3 loop: CASSHQTGPYAEQFF. CDR3 DNA, as far as it was read: TGTGCCAGCAGCCATCAGACTGGGCCCTATGCT.

As regards this clone: Genes here carry mouse names. The CDR3 end lies 4 residues beyond the end of the read and is filled in from the germline J gene. Other DNA sequences from this sample encode an identical CDR3 as well. This rearrangement joins TRBV13-1 to TRBJ2-7; D perhaps matches TRBD2 (7 bases). This CDR3 spans 13 amino acids. Germline values: CDR1 NSHNY, CDR2 SYGAGN. Here the CDR3 reads CASSEGGGYEQYF. CDR3 DNA (partial): TGTGCCAGCAGTGAAGGGGGGGGTTAT.

In regard to this clone: Gene and germline names: mouse. Coverage ceases 4 residues before the CDR3 finishes, and the germline J gene fills in the end. V and J are TRBV1 and TRBJ2-3; 7 bases are a match to TRBD2. The CDR3 runs to 16 residues. Germline trimming cut 0 bases from V and 0 bases from J; bases unmatched to any gene: 3. Looked up from germline, CDR1 is NSQYPW and CDR2 is LRSPGD (reference sequence). The sequenced part of the CDR3 DNA is TGCACCTGCAGTGCAGAGGGACTGTCTAGTGCAGAA. Its protein product is CTCSAEGLSSAE. The whole CDR3 reads CTCSAEGLSSAETLYF.

This clone has a handful of counts. Mouse gene names apply. The CDR3 goes on 4 residues after the read ends, and that part is filled in from the germline J gene. This chain joins TRBV13-1 and TRBJ2-1; the match to TRBD2 covers 8 bases. Germline V CDR1 and CDR2: NSHNY, SYGAGN. This CDR3 comprises 15 residues. J gave up 1 base and V 5 bases, and 5 bases lay outside the gene matches. The covered CDR3 bases are TGTGCCAGCAGCCCGGGACTGGTAAACTATGCT. This sequence encodes CASSPGLVNYA. In full, the CDR3 reads CASSPGLVNYAEQFF.

A few counts support this clone. The genes and germline here are from mouse. From the germline J gene comes the end of the CDR3, since the read stops 4 residues before it. Other DNA sequences from this sample encode an identical CDR3 as well. The V gene is TRBV29, the J gene TRBJ2-5; TRBD1 might be the D (6 bases). The CDR3 sequence is 14 residues long. Germline CDR1 and CDR2: MSHET and SYDVDS. The V gene lost 3 bases and the J gene lost 0 bases, with 7 bases spanning the gap. CDR3 DNA (partial): TGTGCTAGCAGTTTGGGGACAAACCAAGAC. Residues: CASSLGTNQD. The complete CDR3 protein is CASSLGTNQDTQYF.

This clone was observed a few times. Genes and germline come from the mouse. The read falls 4 residues short of the CDR3 end, and the missing part is taken from the germline J gene. The rearrangement links TRBV5 to TRBJ2-5; 8 nucleotides match TRBD2. The CDR3 consists of 15 residues. Germline CDR1 and CDR2: LGHNA and YNLKQL (reference sequence). The V and J ends lost 1 base and 2 bases, in that order; junction bases with no gene match: 2. CDR3 DNA (partial): TGTGCCAGCAGCCAAGGACTGGGGTTCCAAGAC. Its translation: CASSQGLGFQD. The CDR3 in its entirety is CASSQGLGFQDTQYF.

Notes on this clone: Here the gene names and germline are mouse. The read ends 4 residues before the CDR3 terminus; that terminus is restored from the germline J gene. This chain connects TRBV13-1 to TRBJ2-5; weak D call: TRBD1 (6 bases). CDR3 length equals 15 residues. V lost 3 bases, J lost 1 base, and 12 bases lay in between. Germline V gene data show CDR1 as NSHNY and CDR2 as SYGAGN. The CDR3 sequence: CASSGDRFDQDTQYF. The sequenced CDR3 bases are TGTGCCAGCAGTGGCGACAGGTTTGACCAAGAC.

This clone came up a few times. Gene names and germline refer to mouse. The missing CDR3 end, 4 residues past where the read stops, is filled in from the germline J gene. This chain connects TRBV5 to TRBJ1-1; no definite D call. This CDR3 is 14 amino acids long. V was pared by 1 base and J by 0 bases, with 6 bases between. In germline, CDR1 is LGHNA, CDR2 YNLKQL (reference sequence). The covered CDR3 bases are TGTGCCAGCAGCCAAGTCCCTGCAAACACA. Translated, it gives CASSQVPANT. The complete CDR3 sequence is CASSQVPANTEVFF.

There are a few counts of this clone. The gene names here belong to mouse. Read coverage stops 4 residues before the CDR3 terminus; the germline J gene supplies the remainder. The chain employs TRBV13-1 and TRBJ2-2; the match to TRBD1 covers 10 bases. The CDR3 spans 16 residues. Per germline, CDR1 NSHNY and CDR2 SYGAGN. V lost 3 bases to trimming and J lost 3 bases; unmatched junction nucleotides: 5. CDR3 bases read: TGTGCCAGCAGTGCCGGACAGGGGGAGGACACCGGG. Translated: CASSAGQGEDTG. In full, the CDR3 reads CASSAGQGEDTGQLYF.

This clone was detected a few times. Gene labels here are mouse ones. The read halts 4 residues ahead of the CDR3 end, with the missing end drawn from the germline J gene. V usage is TRBV1 and J usage is TRBJ2-7, with 9 nucleotides matching TRBD1. J lost 3 bases, V lost 0 bases, and 3 bases had no gene match. CDR3 length: 15 amino acids. CDR1 and CDR2 (germline): NSQYPW, LRSPGD (reference sequence). Partial CDR3 DNA: TGCACCTGCAGTGCAGATCAGGGACAGGGCTAT. Its translation: CTCSADQGQGY. From start to end, the CDR3 is CTCSADQGQGYEQYF. The whole variable domain, remainder taken from reference TRBV1 and TRBJ2-7, is VTLLEQNPRWRLVPRGQAVNLRCILKNSQYPWMSWYQQDLQKQLQWLFTLRSPGDKEVKSLPGADYLATRVTDTELRLQVANMSQGRTLYCTCSADQGQGYEQYFGPGTRLTVL.

On this clone: Gene names refer to mouse genes. The read terminates 4 residues ahead of where the CDR3 ends, so the germline J gene completes it. The chain recombines TRBV12-1 with TRBJ1-2, with a tentative D call TRBD1 (6 bases). CDR3 length: 14 residues. The V and J ends lost 0 bases and 1 base respectively, with 8 bases between them. CDR1 is SGHSN and CDR2 is HYEKVE in the germline V gene. This CDR3 is CASSLGTLNSDYTF. The sequenced part of the CDR3 DNA is TGTGCCAGCTCTCTCGGGACACTAAACTCC.

This clone was counted a few times. Gene names denote mouse genes. With the read ending 4 residues before the CDR3 end, the germline J gene is used to fill in that end. The chain employs TRBV13-3 and TRBJ2-2, with TRBD1 matching over 10 bases. V gave up 4 bases and J gave up 1 base; unmatched junction bases: 7. CDR3 length: 17 amino acids. CDR1 and CDR2 (germline): NNHDY, SYVADS. CDR3 DNA (partial): TGTGCCAGCAGTCAAGACAGGGGGCGCAGAAACACCGGG. It encodes CASSQDRGRRNTG. The full CDR3 protein reads CASSQDRGRRNTGQLYF.